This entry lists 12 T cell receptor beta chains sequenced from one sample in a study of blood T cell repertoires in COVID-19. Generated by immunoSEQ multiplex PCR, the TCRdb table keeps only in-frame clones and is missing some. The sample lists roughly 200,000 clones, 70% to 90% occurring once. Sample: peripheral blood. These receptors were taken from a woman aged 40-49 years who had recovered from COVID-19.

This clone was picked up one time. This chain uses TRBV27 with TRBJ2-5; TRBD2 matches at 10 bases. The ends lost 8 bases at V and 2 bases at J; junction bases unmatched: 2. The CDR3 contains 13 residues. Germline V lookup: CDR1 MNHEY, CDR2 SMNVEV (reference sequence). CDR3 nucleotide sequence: TGTGCCAGCGGGACTAGCGTACAAGAGACCCAGTACTTC. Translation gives CASGTSVQETQYF.

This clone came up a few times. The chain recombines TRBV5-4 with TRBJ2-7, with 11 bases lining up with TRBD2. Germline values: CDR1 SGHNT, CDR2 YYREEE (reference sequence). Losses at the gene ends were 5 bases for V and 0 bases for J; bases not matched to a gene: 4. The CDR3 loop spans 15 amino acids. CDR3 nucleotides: TGTGCCAGCAGTCCGACTAGCGGGGCCTCCTACGAGCAGTACTTC. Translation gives CASSPTSGASYEQYF.

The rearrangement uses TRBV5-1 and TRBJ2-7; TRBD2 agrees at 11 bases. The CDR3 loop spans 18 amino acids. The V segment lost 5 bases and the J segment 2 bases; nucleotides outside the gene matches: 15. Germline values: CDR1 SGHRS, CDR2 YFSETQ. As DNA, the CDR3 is TGCGCCAGCAGTTCCGGACTAGCGGGTGGAACCTGGACCTACGAGCAGTACTTC. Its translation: CASSSGLAGGTWTYEQYF.

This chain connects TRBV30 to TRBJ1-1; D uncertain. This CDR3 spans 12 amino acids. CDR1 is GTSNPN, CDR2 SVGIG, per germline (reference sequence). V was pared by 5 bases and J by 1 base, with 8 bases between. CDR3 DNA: TGTGCCTGGGTGACTGGGAACACTGAAGCTTTCTTT. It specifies CAWVTGNTEAFF. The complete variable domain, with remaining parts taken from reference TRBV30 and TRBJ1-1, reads SQTIHQWPATLVQPVGSPLSLECTVEGTSNPNLYWYRQAAGRGLQLLFYSVGIGQISSEVPQNLSASRPQDRQFILSSKKLLLSDSGFYLCAWVTGNTEAFFGQGTRLTVV.

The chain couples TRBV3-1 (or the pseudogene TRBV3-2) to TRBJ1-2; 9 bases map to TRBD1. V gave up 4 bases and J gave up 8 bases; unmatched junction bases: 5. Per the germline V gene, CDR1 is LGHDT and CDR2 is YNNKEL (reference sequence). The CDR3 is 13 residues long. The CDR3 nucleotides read TGTGCCAGCAGCCCGGGACAGGGAGGCGGCTACACCTTC. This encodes CASSPGQGGGYTF.

The CDR3 sequence is CASSPLGQYSNQPQHF. In DNA form, the CDR3 reads TGTGCCAGTAGTCCGCTGGGACAGTATAGCAATCAGCCCCAGCATTTT. The chain recombines TRBV19 with TRBJ1-5, with TRBD1 matching over 7 bases. The J segment lost 0 bases and the V segment lost 5 bases, leaving 7 bases of the junction unmatched. This CDR3 contains 16 residues. Germline assignment: CDR1 LNHDA and CDR2 SQIVND (reference sequence).

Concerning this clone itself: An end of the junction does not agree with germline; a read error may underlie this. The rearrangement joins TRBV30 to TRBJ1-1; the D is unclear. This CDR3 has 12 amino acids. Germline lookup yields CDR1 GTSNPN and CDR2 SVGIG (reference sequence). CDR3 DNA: TGCGCAGCGGGGATCTTCAACACTGAAGCTTTCTTT. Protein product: CAAGIFNTEAFF.

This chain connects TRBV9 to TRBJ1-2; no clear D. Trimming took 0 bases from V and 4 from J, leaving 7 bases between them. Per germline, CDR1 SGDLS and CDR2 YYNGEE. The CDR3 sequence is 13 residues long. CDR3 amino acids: CASSVVPSYGYTF. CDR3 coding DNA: TGTGCCAGCAGCGTAGTACCTAGCTATGGCTACACCTTC. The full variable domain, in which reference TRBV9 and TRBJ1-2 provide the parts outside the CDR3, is DSGVTQTPKHLITATGQRVTLRCSPRSGDLSVYWYQQSLDQGLQFLIQYYNGEERAKGNILERFSAQQFPDLHSELNLSSLELGDSALYFCASSVVPSYGYTFGSGTRLTVV.

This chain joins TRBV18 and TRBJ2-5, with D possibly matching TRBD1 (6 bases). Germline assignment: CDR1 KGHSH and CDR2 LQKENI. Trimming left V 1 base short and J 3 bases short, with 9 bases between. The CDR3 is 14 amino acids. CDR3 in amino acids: CASSPQTGKETQYF. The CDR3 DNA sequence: TGTGCCAGCTCACCACAAACAGGGAAAGAGACCCAGTACTTC.

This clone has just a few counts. The CDR3 nucleotides read TGTGCCAGCAGTTTAGAACTAGCGGGAGGGCCTATTGAGCAGTTCTTC. Amino acid sequence: CASSLELAGGPIEQFF. The chain has TRBV27 and TRBJ2-1, with 13 bases fitting TRBD2. V was pared by 2 bases and J by 9 bases, with 7 bases of the junction left unmatched. CDR3 size: 16 residues. Per germline, CDR1 MNHEY and CDR2 SMNVEV (reference sequence).

CDR3 loop: CASSQDPGTARGTQYF. The CDR3 coding sequence is TGCGCCAGCAGCCAAGATCCAGGGACAGCCAGGGGTACGCAGTATTTT. This chain connects TRBV4-1 to TRBJ2-3; the match to TRBD1 covers 7 bases. V dropped 0 bases and J dropped 8; count of bases not matched to a gene: 11. Germline V gene lookup returns CDR1 MGHRA and CDR2 YSYEKL. This CDR3 is 16 amino acids long.

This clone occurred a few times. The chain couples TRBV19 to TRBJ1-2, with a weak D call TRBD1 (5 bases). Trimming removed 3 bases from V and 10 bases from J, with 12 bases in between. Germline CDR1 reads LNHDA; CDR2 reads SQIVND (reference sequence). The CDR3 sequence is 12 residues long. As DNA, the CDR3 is TGTGCCAGTAGTATTCTGGGACTACCCTACACCTTC. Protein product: CASSILGLPYTF. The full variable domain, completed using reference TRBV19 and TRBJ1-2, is DGGITQSPKYLFRKEGQNVTLSCEQNLNHDAMYWYRQDPGQGLRLIYYSQIVNDFQKGDIAEGYSVSREKKESFPLTVTSAQKNPTAFYLCASSILGLPYTFGSGTRLTVV.